The 22 T cell receptor beta chains listed next were all sequenced from one sample in a study of blood T cell repertoires in COVID-19. Clones were sequenced by immunoSEQ multiplex PCR, and TCRdb holds only the in-frame ones, with some missing. Among about 70,000 clones listed, roughly 76% were seen once. Sample: peripheral blood. All receptors derive from a woman in her 70s with acute or convalescent COVID-19.

The rearrangement uses TRBV28 and TRBJ2-7, with 7 bases fitting TRBD1. The V gene's germline CDR1 is MDHEN and CDR2 SYDVKM. This CDR3 region has 15 residues. V shed 6 bases and J 3 bases; nucleotides not matched to a gene: 11. For the CDR3, the DNA is TGTGCCAGCAGGATCATCGGGACAGCAGTCTACGAGCAGTACTTC. Translated: CASRIIGTAVYEQYF.

Only one count was recorded for this clone. V and J are TRBV7-8 and TRBJ2-7, with 9 nucleotides matching TRBD1. This CDR3 has 15 amino acids. CDR1 SGHVS and CDR2 FQNEAQ come from the germline V gene. The ends lost 1 base at V and 9 bases at J; junction bases unmatched: 10. As DNA, the CDR3 is TGTGCCAGCAGCTTAGAATTCCAGACAGGGGGATGGCAGTACTTC. This codes for CASSLEFQTGGWQYF. The full variable domain, its missing parts supplied by reference TRBV7-8 and TRBJ2-7, is GAGVSQSPRYKVAKRGQDVALRCDPISGHVSLFWYQQALGQGPEFLTYFQNEAQLDKSGLPSDRFFAERPEGSVSTLKIQRTQQEDSAVYLCASSLEFQTGGWQYFGPGTRLTVT.

This clone was detected only once. V usage is TRBV28 and J usage is TRBJ2-2; 10 nucleotides agree with TRBD1. The V gene's germline CDR1 is MDHEN and CDR2 SYDVKM. The CDR3 has 15 amino acids. J gave up 4 bases and V 6 bases, and 5 bases lay outside the gene matches. The CDR3 here is CASRDRGSTTGELFF. In DNA, the CDR3 is TGTGCCAGCAGGGACAGGGGGTCCACCACCGGGGAGCTGTTTTTT. Using reference TRBV28 and TRBJ2-2 for the parts outside the CDR3, the full variable domain is DVKVTQSSRYLVKRTGEKVFLECVQDMDHENMFWYRQDPGLGLRLIYFSYDVKMKEKGDIPEGYSVSREKKERFSLILESASTNQTSMYLCASRDRGSTTGELFFGEGSRLTVL.

This clone was observed a few times. V gene TRBV11-2 combines with J gene TRBJ1-2; weak D call: TRBD1 (6 bases). Trimming shortened V by 6 bases and J by 1 base, and 15 bases separated the two germline ends. Germline loops: CDR1 SGHAT, CDR2 FQNNGV. The CDR3 is 15 amino acids. The DNA of the CDR3 is TGTGCCAGCAGGAGCCCCCAGGACAGTAACTATGGCTACACCTTC. Encoded protein: CASRSPQDSNYGYTF.

The V gene is TRBV5-4, the J gene TRBJ2-7; D unresolved. The CDR3 spans 12 residues. The germline V and J ends were trimmed by 5 bases and 3 bases, with 9 bases remaining between them. Germline V lookup: CDR1 SGHNT, CDR2 YYREEE (reference sequence). CDR3 DNA sequence: TGTGCCAGCAGATTCGATAGCTACGAGCAGTACTTC. It encodes CASRFDSYEQYF. The full variable domain, with the rest looked up from reference TRBV5-4 and TRBJ2-7, is ETGVTQSPTHLIKTRGQQVTLRCSSQSGHNTVSWYQQALGQGPQFIFQYYREEENGRGNFPPRFSGLQFPNYSSELNVNALELDDSALYLCASRFDSYEQYFGPGTRLTVT.

This chain joins TRBV13 and TRBJ1-3, with D maybe TRBD1 (5 bases). The CDR3 is 15 residues long. V lost 5 bases and J lost 3, with 14 bases in between. The V gene's germline CDR1 is PRHDT and CDR2 FYEKMQ (reference sequence). Here the CDR3 DNA reads TGTGCCAGCAGCCCCTATGGGGGAGGTGGAAACACCATATATTTT. Translating it yields CASSPYGGGGNTIYF.

This sequence joins TRBV5-1 and TRBJ2-3; 11 nucleotides agree with TRBD2. With V trimmed by 0 bases and J by 4 bases, 1 base remained unmatched. Germline values: CDR1 SGHRS, CDR2 YFSETQ. This CDR3 spans 15 amino acids. The CDR3 bases are TGCGCCAGCAGCTTGGATAGCGGGAGGGCAGATACGCAGTATTTT. Its protein is CASSLDSGRADTQYF.

V is TRBV4-2 and J is TRBJ2-3, with 9 nucleotides matching TRBD2. V lost 1 base, J lost 4 bases, and 0 bases stayed unmatched. Germline values: CDR1 LGHNA, CDR2 YNFKEQ. The CDR3 totals 14 residues. CDR3 DNA sequence: TGTGCCAGCAGCCAAGGGACTAGCGCAGATACGCAGTATTTT. The encoded protein is CASSQGTSADTQYF.

This clone has a single count. This CDR3 reads CASSLVEFYNEQFF. The CDR3 coding sequence is TGTGCCAGCAGCTTGGTGGAGTTCTACAATGAGCAGTTCTTC. The chain couples TRBV5-6 to TRBJ2-1; D unresolved. The germline V and J ends were trimmed by 0 bases and 3 bases, with 7 bases remaining between them. Germline V gene sequence: CDR1 SGHDT, CDR2 YYEEEE. The CDR3 is 14 amino acids.

CDR3 loop: CASSPRDRGNTGELFF. CDR3 bases: TGTGCCAGCTCACCCCGGGACAGGGGGAACACCGGGGAGCTGTTTTTT. J is TRBJ2-2 and V is TRBV18; 10 bases map to TRBD1. V lost 3 bases to trimming and J lost 1 base; unmatched junction nucleotides: 2. CDR3 length: 16 residues. In germline, CDR1 is KGHSH, CDR2 LQKENI.

The genes are TRBV28 and TRBJ2-7, with D uncertain. This CDR3 is built from 11 residues. V was trimmed by 10 bases and J by 2 bases, leaving 9 bases between them. Germline V gives CDR1 MDHEN, CDR2 SYDVKM. This CDR3 is CATQKTYEQYF. Written as DNA, the CDR3 is TGTGCCACCCAAAAAACCTACGAGCAGTACTTC.

The chain employs TRBV18 and TRBJ1-4; TRBD1 matches 8 bases. This CDR3 has 17 amino acids. Germline lookup yields CDR1 KGHSH and CDR2 LQKENI. V shed 6 bases, J shed 0 bases, and the junction held 9 bases outside the gene matches. CDR3 DNA sequence: TGTGCCAGCTCCCTCAAGACACAGGGGGCAACTAATGAAAAACTGTTTTTT. This sequence encodes CASSLKTQGATNEKLFF.

J is TRBJ2-5 and V is TRBV7-8; D possibly corresponds to TRBD2 (6 bases). The CDR3 has 16 residues. In germline, CDR1 is SGHVS, CDR2 FQNEAQ. With 4 bases removed from V and 1 base from J, the gap between germline ends came to 16 bases. The CDR3 DNA is TGTGCCAGCAGCTCGGAGGGGTTAAACTTCCAAGAGACCCAGTACTTC. Its translation: CASSSEGLNFQETQYF.

The chain joins TRBV9 to TRBJ2-2; TRBD2 is a possible D gene (5 bases). The germline V gene has CDR1 SGDLS and CDR2 YYNGEE. Trimming shortened V by 2 bases and J by 2 bases, and 7 bases separated the two germline ends. This CDR3 is 14 amino acids long. The CDR3 reads CASSVTSNTGELFF. CDR3 nucleotides: TGTGCCAGCAGCGTTACTAGTAACACCGGGGAGCTGTTTTTT. The full variable domain, with the rest looked up from reference TRBV9 and TRBJ2-2, is DSGVTQTPKHLITATGQRVTLRCSPRSGDLSVYWYQQSLDQGLQFLIQYYNGEERAKGNILERFSAQQFPDLHSELNLSSLELGDSALYFCASSVTSNTGELFFGEGSRLTVL.

The chain has TRBV2 and TRBJ1-2; D is ambiguous. Per germline, CDR1 SNHLY and CDR2 FYNNEI. The CDR3 totals 15 residues. The V end lost 6 bases, the J end lost 5 bases, and 19 bases lay between the germline ends. This chain's CDR3 is CASRLDSSGIYGYTF. In DNA form, the CDR3 reads TGTGCCAGCAGACTGGACTCCTCGGGGATATATGGCTACACCTTC.

The V and J genes are TRBV28 and TRBJ2-5, with TRBD2 identical over 8 bases. The length of the CDR3 is 15 residues. After removal of 4 bases from V and 4 bases from J, the junction contained 8 bases not matched to a gene. Germline V gene sequence: CDR1 MDHEN, CDR2 SYDVKM. CDR3 bases: TGTGCCAGCAGTTCCCCGGGACTAGGGGCAGAGACCCAGTACTTC. Amino acids: CASSSPGLGAETQYF.

This sequence joins TRBV11-2 and TRBJ2-7; 8 nucleotides match TRBD2. The V and J ends lost 5 bases and 3 bases, in that order; junction bases with no gene match: 6. This CDR3 spans 14 amino acids. Per the germline V gene, CDR1 is SGHAT and CDR2 is FQNNGV. The CDR3 nucleotides are TGTGCCAGCAGCCCGGGACTAGACCTCTACGAGCAGTACTTC. Protein product: CASSPGLDLYEQYF.

Concerning this clone itself: This sequence may be a read error, since a much larger clone differs from it by one base. This specimen includes other DNA sequences encoding the same CDR3. The rearrangement links TRBV4-1 to TRBJ2-7; 7 bases agree with TRBD1. The CDR3 extends over 15 amino acids. V gave up 5 bases and J gave up 1 base; unmatched junction bases: 8. Germline CDR1 is MGHRA and CDR2 is YSYEKL. The CDR3 coding sequence is TGCGCCAGCAGCGACCGGGACAGACATTCCTACGAGCAGTACTTC. This gives the protein CASSDRDRHSYEQYF.

The rearrangement links TRBV19 to TRBJ1-1, with D tentatively TRBD1 (6 bases). Per the germline V gene, CDR1 is LNHDA and CDR2 is SQIVND (reference sequence). The CDR3 consists of 13 residues. Deletions cut 5 bases from V and 4 bases from J, with 11 bases between. The CDR3 nucleotides are TGTGCCAGTAGTCTTTTGGGGGCCACTGAAGCTTTCTTT. Amino acid sequence: CASSLLGATEAFF.

CDR3 in amino acids: CASSHPPKSSGNTIYF. CDR3 coding DNA: TGTGCCAGCAGCCACCCCCCTAAAAGTTCTGGAAACACCATATATTTT. The genes are TRBV4-2 and TRBJ1-3; the D is unclear. The V end was cut by 3 bases, the J end by 1 base, with 13 bases between. Per the germline V gene, CDR1 is LGHNA and CDR2 is YNFKEQ. CDR3 length equals 16 residues.

This clone was seen more than once but under ten times. V is TRBV19 and J is TRBJ1-1; D gene uncertain. Trimming removed 9 bases from V and 5 bases from J, with 16 bases in between. The CDR3 sequence is 13 residues long. The germline V gene encodes CDR1 LNHDA and CDR2 SQIVND (reference sequence). CDR3 coding DNA: TGTGCCAGCATGTGGAGGGTGTGGACTGAAGCTTTCTTT. It yields the protein CASMWRVWTEAFF.

The table lists this clone with a count of one. This chain uses TRBV19 with TRBJ1-6; 7 bases match TRBD1. This CDR3 is built from 15 residues. With 6 bases clipped from V and 5 bases from J, the junction kept 7 bases outside the gene matches. Germline V CDR1 and CDR2: LNHDA, SQIVND (reference sequence). The CDR3 sequence: CASRPVGGDNSPLHF. The CDR3 region has the DNA TGTGCCAGTAGGCCCGTAGGGGGCGATAATTCACCCCTCCACTTT.